This passage covers 29 T cell receptor beta chains from one sample sequenced in a study of T cell repertoires in cytomegalovirus infection. TCRdb used MiXCR to reprocess the reads, holding one entry per CDR3 protein. The data contain 90,000 to 120,000 distinct CDR3 sequences, roughly 40% of them singletons. Their antigens are not known. Sequenced here: CD8+ T cells from cultured PBMCs, sampled from culture after CMV antigen stimulation. The receptors were gathered from a human donor in good health (CMV status not recorded). Some clones in this sample may be carry-over from other donors' samples.

This chain uses TRBV29-1 with TRBJ2-3; TRBD2 matches at 10 bases. The V and J ends lost 7 bases and 0 bases, in that order; junction bases with no gene match: 4. CDR1 is SQVTM and CDR2 is ANQGSEA in the germline V gene. The CDR3 is 14 amino acids. Here the CDR3 reads CSETSGLSTDTQYF. The CDR3, as DNA: TGCAGCGAGACTAGCGGGCTAAGCACAGATACGCAGTATTTT.

This clonotype was seen a few times. This chain connects TRBV7-2 to TRBJ2-4, with 9 nucleotides matching TRBD1. Germline CDR1 reads SGHTA; CDR2 reads FQGNSA. The V and J ends lost 0 bases and 6 bases, in that order; junction bases with no gene match: 3. The length of the CDR3 is 15 residues. The CDR3 DNA is TGTGCCAGCAGCTTAGCGCCGGGACAGGGAAACATTCAGTACTTC. This encodes CASSLAPGQGNIQYF. The variable domain in full, completed from reference TRBV7-2 and TRBJ2-4, reads GAGVSQSPSNKVTEKGKDVELRCDPISGHTALYWYRQSLGQGLEFLIYFQGNSAPDKSGLPSDRFSAERTGGSVSTLTIQRTQQEDSAVYLCASSLAPGQGNIQYFGAGTRLSVL.

V usage is TRBV11-2 and J usage is TRBJ1-6; D is perhaps TRBD1 (5 bases). Per germline, CDR1 SGHAT and CDR2 FQNNGV. The CDR3 loop spans 16 amino acids. Trimming shortened V by 4 bases and J by 10 bases, and 20 bases separated the two germline ends. The CDR3: CASSSRSPSGHSPLHF. The CDR3 region has the DNA TGTGCCAGCAGCTCGCGCTCGCCTTCAGGGCACTCACCCCTCCACTTT.

The V gene is TRBV9, the J gene TRBJ1-1; D not resolved. V shed 0 bases and J shed 2 bases, with 8 bases lying between them. CDR3 length: 14 residues. CDR1 is SGDLS and CDR2 is YYNGEE in the germline V gene. The CDR3 DNA follows: TGTGCCAGCAGCGTAGAAGGCCTTAACACTGAAGCTTTCTTT. Translating it yields CASSVEGLNTEAFF. The whole variable domain, remainder taken from reference TRBV9 and TRBJ1-1, is DSGVTQTPKHLITATGQRVTLRCSPRSGDLSVYWYQQSLDQGLQFLIQYYNGEERAKGNILERFSAQQFPDLHSELNLSSLELGDSALYFCASSVEGLNTEAFFGQGTRLTVV.

CDR3 coding DNA: TGTGCCAGCAGTGTGGGTAGGCGGAGGGATCAGCCCCAGCATTTT. Protein: CASSVGRRRDQPQHF. The chain couples TRBV7-2 to TRBJ1-5; unclear D gene. Trimming shortened V by 6 bases and J by 5 bases, and 17 bases separated the two germline ends. The CDR3 has 15 residues. From germline, CDR1 is SGHTA and CDR2 FQGNSA.

This clonotype was seen a few times. The V call is TRBV27, the J call TRBJ1-6; D remains ambiguous. The germline V and J ends were trimmed by 5 bases and 5 bases, with 19 bases remaining between them. CDR3 length: 17 residues. Germline V lookup: CDR1 MNHEY, CDR2 SMNVEV (reference sequence). The chain's CDR3 is CASSMNDATGNNSPLHF. The CDR3 nucleotides read TGTGCCAGCAGTATGAATGATGCGACGGGGAATAATTCACCCCTCCACTTT.

The rearrangement links TRBV11-2 to TRBJ2-7; D gene ambiguous. In germline, CDR1 is SGHAT, CDR2 FQNNGV. This CDR3 is built from 13 residues. Trimming removed 2 bases from V and 6 bases from J, with 11 bases in between. The DNA for the CDR3 is TGTGCCAGCAGCTTACTCGGAATAGGCGAGCAGTACTTC. It is translated as CASSLLGIGEQYF.

Ten or more counts support this clonotype. This chain uses TRBV28 with TRBJ2-7; TRBD1 aligns across 8 bases. With V trimmed by 5 bases and J by 1 base, 10 bases remained unmatched. The CDR3 sequence is 16 residues long. CDR1 and CDR2 from the germline V gene are MDHEN and SYDVKM. In nucleotides, the CDR3 is TGTGCCAGCAGTGGAATAGGGGACAGGCCATCCTACGAGCAGTACTTC. Residues: CASSGIGDRPSYEQYF.

The chain couples TRBV7-9 to TRBJ2-1, with a weak D call TRBD2 (6 bases). In germline, CDR1 is SEHNR, CDR2 FQNEAQ (reference sequence). Trimming left V 4 bases short and J 14 bases short, with 15 bases between. The length of the CDR3 is 12 residues. The CDR3 DNA reads as TGTGCCAGCAGCTCCCTAGGGCGGGGAGAGTTCTTC. Translating gives CASSSLGRGEFF.

This clonotype was seen only a few times. This chain links TRBV4-1 with TRBJ1-6, with TRBD1 matching 8 bases. CDR3 length: 16 residues. V trimming: 2 bases; J trimming: 8 bases; junction bases outside the gene matches: 8. Per the germline V gene, CDR1 is MGHRA and CDR2 is YSYEKL. The CDR3 DNA sequence: TGCGCCAGCAGCCAACCTCAGGGGGCTGAGTATTCACCCCTCCACTTT. This sequence encodes CASSQPQGAEYSPLHF.

This clonotype was seen only a few times. The chain is built from TRBV6-1 and TRBJ1-2, with 7 bases lining up with TRBD1. J lost 7 bases, V lost 4 bases, and 6 bases had no gene match. Germline CDR1 and CDR2: MNHNS and SASEGT. The CDR3 is 13 amino acids. The DNA for the CDR3 is TGTGCCAGCAGTGTGGGACAGAATAGTGGCTACACCTTC. It is translated as CASSVGQNSGYTF.

This rearrangement joins TRBV12-3 or TRBV12-4 to TRBJ2-7, with D possibly being TRBD1 or TRBD2 (5 bases each). Trimming removed 5 bases from V and 3 bases from J, with 17 bases in between. This CDR3 is 15 amino acids long. The CDR3 nucleotides are TGTGCCAGCAGTCAGGCTTCGGGACGGGGCTACGAGCAGTACTTC. It yields the protein CASSQASGRGYEQYF.

CDR3 amino acids: CASSQPRAGELFF. CDR3 DNA sequence: TGTGCCAGCAGCCAGCCCCGGGCCGGGGAGCTGTTTTTT. The rearrangement joins TRBV7-2 to TRBJ2-2; D gene unclear. Trimming left V 5 bases short and J 6 bases short, with 10 bases between. Germline CDR1 reads SGHTA; CDR2 reads FQGNSA. The CDR3 extends over 13 amino acids.

The chain employs TRBV6-5 and TRBJ2-1; D perhaps matches TRBD1 (6 bases). Germline CDR1 is MNHEY and CDR2 is SVGAGI. V lost 6 bases and J 8 bases, leaving 14 bases between the germline ends. The CDR3 is 13 residues long. The CDR3 nucleotides read TGTGCCAGCAGGGGACATACGCCTGATGAGCAGTTCTTC. Translation gives CASRGHTPDEQFF.

The chain employs TRBV7-9 and TRBJ2-5; 12 nucleotides agree with TRBD1. This CDR3 is 16 amino acids long. Germline V gene sequence: CDR1 SEHNR, CDR2 FQNEAQ (reference sequence). Trimming at V came to 1 base and at J to 5 bases, leaving 5 bases not matched to a gene. Written as DNA, the CDR3 is TGTGCCAGCAGCTTAGGGGACAGGGGGCCGGGGGAGACCCAGTACTTC. It is translated as CASSLGDRGPGETQYF.

This chain uses TRBV7-8 with TRBJ2-7; TRBD1 aligns across 7 bases. Trimming cost V 6 bases and J 3 bases; bases outside gene matches: 11. Per the germline V gene, CDR1 is SGHVS and CDR2 is FQNEAQ. This CDR3 is 15 amino acids long. The chain's CDR3 is CASSPTGRGNYEQYF. In DNA form, the CDR3 reads TGTGCCAGCAGTCCGACCGGCAGGGGGAACTACGAGCAGTACTTC. The full variable domain, in which reference TRBV7-8 and TRBJ2-7 provide the parts outside the CDR3, is GAGVSQSPRYKVAKRGQDVALRCDPISGHVSLFWYQQALGQGPEFLTYFQNEAQLDKSGLPSDRFFAERPEGSVSTLKIQRTQQEDSAVYLCASSPTGRGNYEQYFGPGTRLTVT.

This chain joins TRBV19 and TRBJ1-6; a possible D gene is TRBD1 (5 bases). Trimming removed 5 bases from V and 9 bases from J, with 20 bases in between. There are 16 residues in the CDR3. Germline V gene lookup returns CDR1 LNHDA and CDR2 SQIVND (reference sequence). The DNA of the CDR3 is TGTGCCAGTAGTGTTCATCCGGGGGGGGTAGTTTCACCCCTCCACTTT. This translates into CASSVHPGGVVSPLHF.

The chain is built from TRBV19 and TRBJ1-2; no clear D. Trimming left V 1 base short and J 4 bases short, with 7 bases between. CDR3 length equals 13 residues. Germline-derived CDR1 and CDR2 are LNHDA and SQIVND (reference sequence). The CDR3 DNA reads as TGTGCCAGTAGTATAGGAGGAGTCTATGGCTACACCTTC. This translates into CASSIGGVYGYTF.

The sample holds a few counts of this clonotype. The chain combines TRBV7-9 with TRBJ2-2, with TRBD1 matching 7 bases. CDR1 SEHNR and CDR2 FQNEAQ come from the germline V gene (reference sequence). This CDR3 spans 14 amino acids. Germline trimming cut 5 bases from V and 7 bases from J; bases unmatched to any gene: 7. The CDR3 DNA is TGTGCCAGCAGCCCTGACAGGGTCGTCGGGGAGCTGTTTTTT. Its translation: CASSPDRVVGELFF.

The rearrangement uses TRBV5-1 and TRBJ2-1; perhaps TRBD1 as D (6 bases). The CDR3 contains 16 residues. V lost 3 bases and J lost 6, with 19 bases in between. CDR1 is SGHRS and CDR2 is YFSETQ in the germline V gene. As DNA, the CDR3 is TGCGCCAGCAGCTATCATACAGGGCCAAAGATCAATGAGCAGTTCTTC. As protein: CASSYHTGPKINEQFF.

J is TRBJ1-5 and V is TRBV6-5; no clear D. This CDR3 spans 14 amino acids. V was pared by 5 bases and J by 6 bases, with 14 bases between. Germline CDR1 MNHEY, CDR2 SVGAGI. Here the CDR3 DNA reads TGTGCCAGCAGTGGTTTGGGATCAGGTCAGCCCCAGCATTTT. It specifies CASSGLGSGQPQHF.

This clonotype showed up many times. The chain employs TRBV12-3 or TRBV12-4 and TRBJ2-1, with a tentative D call TRBD2 (6 bases). V was clipped by 9 bases and J by 0 bases, with 15 bases between them. CDR3 length equals 15 residues. The CDR3 region has the DNA TGTGCCAGTGCACGGAGGGGCCACTCCTACAATGAGCAGTTCTTC. Amino acids: CASARRGHSYNEQFF.

This clonotype has only a few counts. V and J are TRBV7-9 and TRBJ2-5, with D hard to call. Trimming took 1 base from V and 3 from J, leaving 9 bases between them. The CDR3 is 14 residues long. Germline assignment: CDR1 SEHNR and CDR2 FQNEAQ (reference sequence). The CDR3 DNA follows: TGTGCCAGCAGCTTAGTGGTTGGAGAAGAGACCCAGTACTTC. Its translation is CASSLVVGEETQYF.

This clonotype occurred a few times. The chain uses TRBV12-3 or TRBV12-4 and TRBJ1-2, with D perhaps matching TRBD1 (6 bases). The CDR3 is 13 amino acids. V was pared by 6 bases and J by 6 bases, with 14 bases between. The CDR3 spells CASSAGALHGYTF. DNA for the CDR3: TGTGCCAGCAGCGCAGGGGCTCTCCATGGCTACACCTTC.

The chain employs TRBV2 and TRBJ2-5; unclear D gene. Germline CDR1 is SNHLY and CDR2 is FYNNEI. The CDR3 extends over 14 amino acids. V was clipped by 9 bases and J by 5 bases, with 19 bases between them. CDR3 coding DNA: TGTGCCAGTGTAATGGCAGAGAATCCCGAGACCCAGTACTTC. Translation: CASVMAENPETQYF. Using reference TRBV2 and TRBJ2-5 for the parts outside the CDR3, the full variable domain is EPEVTQTPSHQVTQMGQEVILRCVPISNHLYFYWYRQILGQKVEFLVSFYNNEISEKSEIFDDQFSVERPDGSNFTLKIRSTKLEDSAMYFCASVMAENPETQYFGPGTRLLVL.

This clonotype came up a few times. The chain couples TRBV7-2 to TRBJ2-2, with TRBD2 matching 13 bases. Looked up from germline, CDR1 is SGHTA and CDR2 is FQGNSA. There are 17 residues in the CDR3. After removal of 3 bases from V and 2 bases from J, the junction contained 3 bases not matched to a gene. The CDR3 spells CASSFGLAGVNTGELFF. The CDR3 DNA reads TGTGCCAGCAGCTTCGGACTAGCGGGGGTCAACACCGGGGAGCTGTTTTTT.

This clonotype showed up just a few times. The chain links TRBV19 to TRBJ2-1; D remains unclear. Trimming stripped 0 bases from V and 0 bases from J, with 9 bases between. The V gene's germline CDR1 is LNHDA and CDR2 SQIVND (reference sequence). CDR3 length equals 16 residues. CDR3 in amino acids: CASSIDASSSYNEQFF. The CDR3 DNA follows: TGTGCCAGTAGTATAGACGCCTCCAGCTCCTACAATGAGCAGTTCTTC.

The chain carries TRBV25-1 and TRBJ2-7; D remains unclear. The CDR3 has 14 residues. Looked up from germline, CDR1 is MGHDK and CDR2 is SYGVNS. The V end was cut by 6 bases, the J end by 2 bases, with 14 bases between. CDR3 loop: CASRGYQRPYEQYF. In DNA, the CDR3 is TGTGCCAGCAGGGGTTATCAGCGACCCTACGAGCAGTACTTC.

The V and J genes are TRBV11-2 and TRBJ2-1, with D unresolved. CDR3 length: 13 residues. Germline CDR1 reads SGHAT; CDR2 reads FQNNGV. The V and J ends lost 6 bases and 3 bases respectively, with 9 bases between them. CDR3 protein: CASRYTVYNEQFF. CDR3 nucleotides: TGTGCCAGCAGGTATACAGTCTACAATGAGCAGTTCTTC.